The text below deals with one TCR beta chain. These data come from a study of control samples from healthy donors and cancer patients. Only in-frame clones appear in the TCRdb table, and some are missing; sequencing was by immunoSEQ multiplex PCR. Among around 28,000 clones, around nine tenths were seen once, and the ten largest hold roughly 1.5%. Per germline, CDR1 SNHLY and CDR2 FYNNEI. The CDR3 is 13 amino acids. Germline trimming cut 6 bases from V and 7 bases from J; bases unmatched to any gene: 5. The rearrangement uses TRBV2 and TRBJ1-2, with 10 bases aligning to TRBD1. The receptor was derived from a woman aged 40 to 50 with lung cancer. The sequenced material came from PBMCs. CDR3 region: CASRTDRGGGYTF. The CDR3 nucleotides read TGTGCCAGCAGGACGGACAGGGGGGGTGGCTACACCTTC.